Listed here are 20 T cell receptor beta chains from one sample, sequenced in a study of persistence of HIV-infected CD4 T cells. This nonspecific control used anti-CD3/anti-CD28 bead stimulation of CD4+ T cells. Sorting of responding CD4+ T cells relied on upregulated CD40 ligand together with CD69. This was the immunoSEQ version 4 assay in survey mode. The table came from immunoSEQ multiplex PCR; TCRdb's copy has only in-frame clones and leaves some out. The sample comprises about 47,000 clones, roughly nine tenths of which are singletons, and approximately 1.8% rests with the top ten. These receptors lack a known antigen. Sequences were derived from CD4+ T cells sorted from PBMCs after 18-hour stimulation, sampled from a patient who received antiretroviral therapy. The receptor source for this set is an adult man with HIV who was CMV-seropositive.

V gene TRBV6-1 combines with J gene TRBJ2-7, with D perhaps being TRBD1 or TRBD2 (5 bases each). Germline CDR1 MNHNS, CDR2 SASEGT. This CDR3 spans 14 amino acids. With 2 bases removed from V and 2 bases from J, the gap between germline ends came to 10 bases. CDR3 sequence: CASSEWTGPYEQYF. The CDR3 DNA sequence: TGTGCCAGCAGTGAATGGACGGGGCCCTACGAGCAGTACTTC.

This clone was seen only a few times. The V and J genes are TRBV12-3 or TRBV12-4 and TRBJ2-7, with 9 bases fitting TRBD1. The V and J ends lost 6 bases and 6 bases, in that order; junction bases with no gene match: 6. This CDR3 spans 13 amino acids. The CDR3 is CASSPGQGGEQYF. CDR3 coding DNA: TGTGCCAGCAGCCCGGGACAGGGAGGCGAGCAGTACTTC.

The chain links TRBV10-3 to TRBJ2-3; D may be TRBD2 (7 bases). The length of the CDR3 is 14 residues. V lost 6 bases and J 3 bases, leaving 13 bases between the germline ends. The germline CDR1 and CDR2 sequences are ENHRY and SYGVKD. CDR3 DNA sequence: TGTGCCATCAGACAAGGGGGGGGGACAGATACGCAGTATTTT. Amino acid sequence: CAIRQGGGTDTQYF.

The chain joins TRBV27 to TRBJ2-6, with D possibly called TRBD1 or TRBD2 (5 bases each). Trimming took off 4 bases at V and 0 bases at J, with 13 bases between the two ends. Germline lookup yields CDR1 MNHEY and CDR2 SMNVEV (reference sequence). This CDR3 region has 17 residues. The CDR3 region has the DNA TGTGCCAGCAGTTCCCGGGACGGGCCCTCTGGGGCCAACGTCCTGACTTTC. Translating it yields CASSSRDGPSGANVLTF.

V gene TRBV7-9 combines with J gene TRBJ1-3, with TRBD1 as a possible D gene (6 bases). CDR1 is SEHNR and CDR2 is FQNEAQ in the germline V gene (reference sequence). V was clipped by 3 bases and J by 4 bases, with 10 bases between them. CDR3 length: 14 amino acids. The DNA of the CDR3 is TGTGCCAGCAGCTTGACAGGCTTCGGAAACACCATATATTTT. It yields the protein CASSLTGFGNTIYF.

The gene calls are TRBV2 and TRBJ1-6; 8 nucleotides line up with TRBD1. Germline CDR1 is SNHLY and CDR2 is FYNNEI. With V trimmed by 5 bases and J by 7 bases, 7 bases remained unmatched. The CDR3 is 15 residues long. The CDR3 DNA is TGTGCCAGCAGTCTGGGACAGGCCAACAATTCACCCCTCCACTTT. This encodes CASSLGQANNSPLHF.

J is TRBJ2-1 and V is TRBV5-4; D possibly matches TRBD1 or TRBD2 (7 bases each). The CDR3 is 16 amino acids. The germline V gene has CDR1 SGHNT and CDR2 YYREEE (reference sequence). Trimming took off 4 bases at V and 0 bases at J, with 14 bases between the two ends. Here the CDR3 DNA reads TGTGCCAGCAGCCCCAGGGGGGGAGACTCCTACAATGAGCAGTTCTTC. Translating gives CASSPRGGDSYNEQFF.

The chain links TRBV5-4 to TRBJ2-3; 8 nucleotides match TRBD2. This CDR3 comprises 16 residues. With 0 bases clipped from V and 3 bases from J, the junction kept 6 bases outside the gene matches. Germline V lookup: CDR1 SGHNT, CDR2 YYREEE (reference sequence). CDR3 in DNA: TGTGCCAGCAGCTTGGGGGGACTAGGAGGAACAGATACGCAGTATTTT. Translating it yields CASSLGGLGGTDTQYF.

For the CDR3, the DNA is TGCAGCGCGGGGACAGGGCCCGAAGCTTTCTTT. Protein sequence: CSAGTGPEAFF. This rearrangement joins TRBV29-1 to TRBJ1-1, with TRBD1 identical over 9 bases. The V segment lost 7 bases and the J segment 8 bases; nucleotides outside the gene matches: 5. The CDR3 contains 11 residues. The germline gives CDR1 SQVTM, CDR2 ANQGSEA.

The V call is TRBV2, the J call TRBJ1-5; D remains unclear. Germline lookup yields CDR1 SNHLY and CDR2 FYNNEI. V was shortened by 8 bases and J by 5 bases, with 19 bases between the two germline ends. The CDR3 is 15 amino acids. The CDR3 loop reads CASVSNPALDQPQHF. CDR3 nucleotide sequence: TGTGCCAGCGTTAGTAACCCCGCACTGGATCAGCCCCAGCATTTT.

V usage is TRBV21-1 and J usage is TRBJ2-7; the D segment call TRBD1 is taken from the table without a DNA check. TRBV21-1 is a pseudogene segment. The CDR3 has 16 residues. CDR3 residues: CASSKVPGQGWYEQYF. CDR3 nucleotide sequence: TGTGCCAGCAGCAAAGTACCGGGACAGGGGTGGTACGAGCAGTACTTC.

The CDR3, as DNA: TGTGCCAGCGGCCTCCAGGGGAACACTGAAGCTTTCTTT. It specifies CASGLQGNTEAFF. This sequence joins TRBV6-5 and TRBJ1-1; D may be TRBD1 (5 bases). Germline V gene data show CDR1 as MNHEY and CDR2 as SVGAGI. V was clipped by 8 bases and J by 1 base, with 11 bases between them. The length of the CDR3 is 13 residues.

This chain connects TRBV7-3 to TRBJ2-1; no clear D gene. Per germline, CDR1 SGHTA and CDR2 FQGTGA. V gave up 5 bases and J gave up 4 bases, with 12 bases separating them. The CDR3 has 14 amino acids. The CDR3 DNA reads as TGTGCCAGCAGCCCGGACGGCAGTTACAATGAGCAGTTCTTC. Its translation: CASSPDGSYNEQFF.

The CDR3 DNA reads TGTGCCAGCAGTACGGCCGACAGTAGCTATGGCTACACCTTC. This gives the protein CASSTADSSYGYTF. This chain joins TRBV6-5 and TRBJ1-2, with a tentative D call TRBD1 (5 bases). Per germline, CDR1 MNHEY and CDR2 SVGAGI. The V end lost 5 bases, the J end lost 4 bases, and 14 bases lay between the germline ends. The CDR3 is made up of 14 amino acids.

The chain carries TRBV19 and TRBJ1-1, with 7 bases fitting TRBD1. Germline CDR1 and CDR2: LNHDA and SQIVND (reference sequence). The CDR3 has 15 residues. V dropped 3 bases and J dropped 0; count of bases not matched to a gene: 4. In DNA form, the CDR3 reads TGTGCCAGTAGTATCACAGGGGTGATGAACACTGAAGCTTTCTTT. It yields the protein CASSITGVMNTEAFF.

The chain uses TRBV19 and TRBJ1-5; D remains unclear. In germline, CDR1 is LNHDA, CDR2 SQIVND (reference sequence). This CDR3 is 16 amino acids long. The germline V and J ends were trimmed by 5 bases and 4 bases, with 18 bases remaining between them. The CDR3 nucleotides are TGTGCCAGTAGTCCGATGGGCCCTACTGCAAATCAGCCCCAGCATTTT. It codes for CASSPMGPTANQPQHF.

CDR3 nucleotides: TGTGCCAGCAGTTACAACTACAATGAGCAGTTCTTC. Its translation is CASSYNYNEQFF. The J gene is TRBJ2-1, the V gene TRBV6-5; no definite D call. The CDR3 runs 12 residues. V lost 2 bases and J 3 bases, leaving 2 bases between the germline ends. Germline V gene data show CDR1 as MNHEY and CDR2 as SVGAGI.

The J gene is TRBJ2-3, the V gene TRBV7-2, with 10 bases identical to TRBD2. Trimming at V came to 5 bases and at J to 5 bases, leaving 7 bases not matched to a gene. The CDR3 is 15 residues long. Germline loops: CDR1 SGHTA, CDR2 FQGNSA. CDR3 in DNA: TGTGCCAGCAGCCTGAGTAGCGGGGGGTTAGATACGCAGTATTTT. Translated, it gives CASSLSSGGLDTQYF.

The gene calls are TRBV28 and TRBJ2-6; 10 bases line up with TRBD1. The trim removed 5 bases at V and 1 base at J, leaving 5 bases unmatched. The CDR3 is made up of 17 amino acids. Germline CDR1 MDHEN, CDR2 SYDVKM. The CDR3 sequence: CASSSGTGVSGANVLTF. CDR3 DNA sequence: TGTGCCAGCAGTAGCGGGACAGGGGTATCTGGGGCCAACGTCCTGACTTTC. The full variable domain, rest sourced from reference TRBV28 and TRBJ2-6, is DVKVTQSSRYLVKRTGEKVFLECVQDMDHENMFWYRQDPGLGLRLIYFSYDVKMKEKGDIPEGYSVSREKKERFSLILESASTNQTSMYLCASSSGTGVSGANVLTFGAGSRLTVL.

V is TRBV5-1 and J is TRBJ1-2, with D maybe TRBD1 (6 bases). Germline-derived CDR1 and CDR2 are SGHRS and YFSETQ. V was clipped by 3 bases and J by 0 bases, with 12 bases between them. The CDR3 runs 15 residues. The CDR3 is CASSWGTSANYGYTF. The CDR3 region has the DNA TGCGCCAGCAGCTGGGGGACATCCGCTAACTATGGCTACACCTTC.